The 3 T cell receptor beta chains reported below all come from one sample, sequenced in a study of T cell responses to AZD1222 COVID-19 vaccine. Sequencing used immunoSEQ multiplex PCR; TCRdb keeps in-frame clones, though not all of them. This repertoire shows 130,000 or so clones, approximately 93% found once; its top ten account for 0.7% to 1%. The sample was peripheral blood, taken on day 0 of MenACWY control vaccination. All receptors come from an adult in good health.

This chain joins TRBV15 and TRBJ2-1; the match to TRBD2 covers 10 bases. Trimming removed 5 bases from V and 5 bases from J; junction bases left unmatched: 9. Germline V gene data show CDR1 as LNHNV and CDR2 as YYDKDF (reference sequence). This CDR3 is built from 16 residues. This CDR3 is CATSLTPSGSHNEQFF. The DNA of the CDR3 is TGTGCCACCAGCCTAACCCCTAGCGGGAGCCACAATGAGCAGTTCTTC.

The chain joins TRBV5-1 to TRBJ2-3; TRBD2 agrees at 7 bases. Germline-derived CDR1 and CDR2 are SGHRS and YFSETQ. This CDR3 contains 17 residues. After removal of 5 bases from V and 0 bases from J, the junction contained 12 bases not matched to a gene. The CDR3 sequence: CASSPGGGSTSTDTQYF. CDR3 DNA sequence: TGCGCCAGCAGTCCCGGCGGGGGATCAACTAGCACAGATACGCAGTATTTT. The full variable domain, with the rest looked up from reference TRBV5-1 and TRBJ2-3, is KAGVTQTPRYLIKTRGQQVTLSCSPISGHRSVSWYQQTPGQGLQFLFEYFSETQRNKGNFPGRFSGRQFSNSRSEMNVSTLELGDSALYLCASSPGGGSTSTDTQYFGPGTRLTVL.

This chain uses TRBV10-2 with TRBJ2-7, with unresolved D. V dropped 1 base and J dropped 1 base, with 2 bases sitting between them. This CDR3 is built from 12 residues. Germline values: CDR1 WSHSY, CDR2 SAAADI. The CDR3: CASSEFSYEQYF. CDR3 in DNA: TGCGCCAGCAGTGAGTTTTCCTACGAGCAGTACTTC.